Below are 13 T cell receptor beta chains sequenced from a single sample in a study of graft-versus-host responses after intestinal transplantation. Clones were sequenced by immunoSEQ multiplex PCR, and TCRdb holds only the in-frame ones, with some missing. In the table there are around 88,000 clones, around 93% of which are singletons. Antigens for these TCRs are unknown. Sequences were derived from unstimulated CD8+ T cells sorted from spleen or lymph node cells, sampled before transplant. Every receptor here comes from a human donor who was the organ donor for an intestinal transplant.

The rearrangement joins TRBV2 to TRBJ2-5; possibly TRBD1 for D (5 bases). This CDR3 region has 14 residues. CDR1 is SNHLY, CDR2 FYNNEI, per germline. V was shortened by 1 base and J by 5 bases, with 11 bases between the two germline ends. CDR3 region: CASSEVAGLETQYF. CDR3 bases: TGTGCCAGCAGTGAAGTGGCAGGGTTGGAGACCCAGTACTTC.

This clone was counted a few times. The CDR3 DNA sequence: TGTGCCAGCAGTGAACACGAGGGGATGGGGTACACTGAAGCTTTCTTT. Translated, it gives CASSEHEGMGYTEAFF. The chain has TRBV6-1 and TRBJ1-1; D is possibly TRBD1 (5 bases). The germline gives CDR1 MNHNS, CDR2 SASEGT. The CDR3 is 16 amino acids. V lost 2 bases, J lost 3 bases, and 16 bases lay in between.

The chain employs TRBV21-1 and TRBJ2-1; the DNA was not used to check the table's D call, TRBD2. TRBV21-1 is reported as a pseudogene. This CDR3 is 17 amino acids long. CDR3 region: CASSKPAIVLNYNEQFF. The DNA of the CDR3 is TGTGCCAGCAGCAAACCTGCAATCGTACTCAATTACAATGAGCAGTTCTTC.

This chain links TRBV27 with TRBJ2-5; TRBD2 is a possible D gene (5 bases). Germline-derived CDR1 and CDR2 are MNHEY and SMNVEV (reference sequence). The germline V and J ends were trimmed by 4 bases and 5 bases, with 14 bases remaining between them. The CDR3 totals 14 residues. DNA of the CDR3: TGTGCCAGCAGTTCTCCCGGGATTCTGGAGACCCAGTACTTC. Translated: CASSSPGILETQYF.

The chain is built from TRBV19 and TRBJ1-1, with TRBD1 matching 9 bases. The V and J ends lost 1 base and 7 bases, in that order; junction bases with no gene match: 7. In germline, CDR1 is LNHDA, CDR2 SQIVND (reference sequence). The CDR3 loop spans 15 amino acids. This CDR3 is CASSIVGQGVDEAFF. In nucleotides, the CDR3 is TGTGCCAGTAGTATAGTGGGACAGGGTGTGGATGAAGCTTTCTTT.

This chain uses TRBV19 with TRBJ2-7, with 8 bases aligning to TRBD2. The CDR3 is made up of 14 amino acids. With V trimmed by 5 bases and J by 1 base, 4 bases remained unmatched. The V gene's germline CDR1 is LNHDA and CDR2 SQIVND (reference sequence). The CDR3 sequence: CASSWGLDSYEQYF. The CDR3 bases are TGTGCCAGTAGTTGGGGACTAGATTCCTACGAGCAGTACTTC.

This clone turned up a few times. This chain uses TRBV27 with TRBJ2-1; the D is unclear. The CDR3 has 11 amino acids. From germline, CDR1 is MNHEY and CDR2 SMNVEV (reference sequence). The V end lost 10 bases, the J end lost 6 bases, and 10 bases lay between the germline ends. The CDR3 coding sequence is TGTGCCAACCTCTCCCCCAATGAGCAGTTCTTC. This gives the protein CANLSPNEQFF.

This chain joins TRBV27 and TRBJ1-1; tentatively, D is TRBD1 (6 bases). The length of the CDR3 is 11 residues. Trimming removed 5 bases at V and 8 bases at J, with 9 bases between. Germline loops: CDR1 MNHEY, CDR2 SMNVEV (reference sequence). CDR3 sequence (DNA): TGTGCCAGCAGTGGAGGGACAGAAGCTTTCTTT. It codes for CASSGGTEAFF.

The chain links TRBV2 to TRBJ2-7; 8 nucleotides line up with TRBD2. The CDR3 is 17 residues long. J gave up 3 bases and V 1 base, and 11 bases lay outside the gene matches. The germline CDR1 and CDR2 sequences are SNHLY and FYNNEI. CDR3 residues: CASSEDGVAGPNYEQYF. For the CDR3, the DNA is TGTGCCAGCAGTGAAGATGGGGTAGCGGGACCTAACTACGAGCAGTACTTC.

The chain carries TRBV7-9 and TRBJ1-1; 8 nucleotides line up with TRBD1. The CDR3 has 13 amino acids. Germline V gene sequence: CDR1 SEHNR, CDR2 FQNEAQ (reference sequence). The J segment lost 1 base and the V segment lost 6 bases, leaving 1 base of the junction unmatched. The DNA of the CDR3 is TGTGCCAGCAGGGGGACAGGGAACACTGAAGCTTTCTTT. It translates to CASRGTGNTEAFF.

As DNA, the CDR3 is TGTGCCAGCAGTGACTCTGGGGCCAACGTCCTGACTTTC. As protein: CASSDSGANVLTF. The chain couples TRBV6-4 to TRBJ2-6; D is undetermined. CDR3 length equals 13 residues. Deletions cut 0 bases from V and 3 bases from J, with 0 bases between. Germline V gives CDR1 MRHNA, CDR2 SNTAGT.

J is TRBJ2-7 and V is TRBV19; 7 bases match TRBD2. The CDR3 contains 13 residues. The V segment lost 3 bases and the J segment 4 bases; nucleotides outside the gene matches: 3. Germline V gene lookup returns CDR1 LNHDA and CDR2 SQIVND (reference sequence). The CDR3 region is CASSILAGYEQYF. The CDR3, as DNA: TGTGCCAGTAGTATCTTAGCGGGTTACGAGCAGTACTTC.

V gene TRBV5-1 combines with J gene TRBJ1-1; TRBD1 is a possible D gene (5 bases). V was shortened by 4 bases and J by 0 bases, with 16 bases between the two germline ends. This CDR3 is 16 amino acids long. Germline CDR1 reads SGHRS; CDR2 reads YFSETQ. CDR3 protein: CASSGGDRNMNTEAFF. The CDR3 nucleotides read TGCGCCAGCAGCGGTGGAGACAGAAACATGAACACTGAAGCTTTCTTT.